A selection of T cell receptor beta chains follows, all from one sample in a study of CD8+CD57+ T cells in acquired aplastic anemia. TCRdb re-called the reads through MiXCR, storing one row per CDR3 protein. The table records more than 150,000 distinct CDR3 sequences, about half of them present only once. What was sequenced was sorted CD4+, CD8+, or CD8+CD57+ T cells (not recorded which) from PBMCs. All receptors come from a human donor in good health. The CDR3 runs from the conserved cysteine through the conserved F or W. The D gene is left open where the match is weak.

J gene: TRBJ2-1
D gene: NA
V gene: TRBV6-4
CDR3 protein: CASGPGRETNEQFF

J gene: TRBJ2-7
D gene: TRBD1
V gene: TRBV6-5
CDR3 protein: CASSYSGQGHYEQYF

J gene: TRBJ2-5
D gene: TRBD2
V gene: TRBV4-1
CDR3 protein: CASSNGLAGSETQYF

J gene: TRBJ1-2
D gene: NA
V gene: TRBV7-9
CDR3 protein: CASSLRGANYGYTF

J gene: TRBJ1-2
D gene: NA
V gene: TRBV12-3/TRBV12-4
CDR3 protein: CASSLVGSSNYGYTF

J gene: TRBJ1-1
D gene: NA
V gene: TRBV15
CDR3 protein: CATSAHSNTEAFF

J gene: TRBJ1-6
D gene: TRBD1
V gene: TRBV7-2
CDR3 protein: CASRAGTGNSPLHF

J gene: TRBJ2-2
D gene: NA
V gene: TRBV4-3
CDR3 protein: CASSRQVEPGELFF

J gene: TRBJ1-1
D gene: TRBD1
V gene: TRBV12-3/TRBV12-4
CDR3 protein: CASSPDRDTEAFF

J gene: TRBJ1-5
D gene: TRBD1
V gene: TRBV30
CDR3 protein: CAWSPGGENQPQHF

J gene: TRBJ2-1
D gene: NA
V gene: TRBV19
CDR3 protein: CASSIGLGYNEQFF

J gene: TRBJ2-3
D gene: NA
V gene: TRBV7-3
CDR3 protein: CASSLWGPGGGTDTQYF

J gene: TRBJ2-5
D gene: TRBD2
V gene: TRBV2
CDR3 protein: CASSQMGLPQETQYF

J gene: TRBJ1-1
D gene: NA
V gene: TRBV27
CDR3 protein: CASSLTVPPVAFF

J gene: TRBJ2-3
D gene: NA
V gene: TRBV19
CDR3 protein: CASTAYRGGDTQYF

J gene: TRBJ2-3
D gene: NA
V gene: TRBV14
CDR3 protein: CASSQDRSSDTQYF

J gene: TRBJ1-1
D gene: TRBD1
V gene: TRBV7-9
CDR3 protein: CASSPTGGPNTEAFF

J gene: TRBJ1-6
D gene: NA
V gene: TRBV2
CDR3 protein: CASSIGSSYNSPLHF

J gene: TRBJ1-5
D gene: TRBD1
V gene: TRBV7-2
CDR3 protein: CASSLDRGHQPQHF

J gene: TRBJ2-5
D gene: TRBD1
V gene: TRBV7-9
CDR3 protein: CASSSDRGRETQYF

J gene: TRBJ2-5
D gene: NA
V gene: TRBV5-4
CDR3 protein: CASSKTHQTGDTQYF

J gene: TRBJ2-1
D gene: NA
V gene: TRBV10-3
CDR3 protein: CAIQSGDSYNEQFF

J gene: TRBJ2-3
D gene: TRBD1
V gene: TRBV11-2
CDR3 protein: CASSLSTGATDTQYF